Listed here is a single TCR beta chain. These data are taken from a study of blood T cell repertoires in COVID-19. The wider study: Some COVID-19 samples were acute and others convalescent; all came from the United States, Italy and Spain. Sources were T cells, B-cell-depleted T cells, or PBMCs; the material itself was cDNA or gDNA.

CDR1 and CDR2 (germline): MGHDK, SYGVNS. This CDR3 has 16 amino acids. After removal of 1 base from V and 3 bases from J, the junction contained 3 bases not matched to a gene. In the source study's methods: Amplification of reference gene primers was used by the study to estimate nucleated cell counts. TCRdb's copy holds only in-frame clones and misses some; the assay was immunoSEQ multiplex PCR. The D gene and trimming were derived from the DNA, and the V and J assignments and clone size from that table. The data show about 70,000 clones, roughly 84% seen once. The genes are TRBV25-1 and TRBJ2-5; 12 nucleotides match TRBD2. This sequence was found in a woman under 30 with acute or convalescent COVID-19. Sequencing used peripheral blood. CDR3 nucleotides: TGTGCCAGCAGTGAATCCAGGACTAGCGGGGAAGAGACCCAGTACTTC. Protein sequence: CASSESRTSGEETQYF.